This T cell receptor (beta chain) was sequenced in a study of blood T cell repertoires in COVID-19. The V gene's germline CDR1 is MDHEN and CDR2 SYDVKM. This CDR3 is built from 13 residues. Between the trimmed V and J ends, which lost 2 bases and 6 bases, there was a span of 11 bases. The table came from immunoSEQ multiplex PCR; TCRdb's copy has only in-frame clones and leaves some out. The table records under 40,000 clones, roughly 80% of them present only once. The rearrangement joins TRBV28 to TRBJ2-7; D is unresolved. The source material was peripheral blood. This TCR came from an older woman with acute or convalescent COVID-19. CDR3 sequence (DNA): TGTGCCAGCAGTTTAGCGAGGTTTGCCGAGCAGTACTTC. Amino acid sequence: CASSLARFAEQYF.